Described below is a single TCR beta chain sequence and its context. This sample was taken from a study of shared clonotypes between healthy human individuals. Germline-derived CDR1 and CDR2 are SGDLS and YYNGEE. This CDR3 contains 17 residues. Trimming removed 1 base from V and 0 bases from J; junction bases left unmatched: 8. As originally analysed: Without quality scores, immunoSEQ junctional reads could not be filtered like full-length reads. Clones were read by immunoSEQ multiplex PCR, and TCRdb kept only the in-frame ones, dropping some. V and J calls plus clone size are reproduced from that table; the DNA served to infer D and trimming. The table shows roughly 2,000,000 clones, with just under 95% occurring only once. CD45RO-negative cells were positively selected for CCR7, leaving out terminally differentiated effector memory CD45RA+ cells.

V gene TRBV9 combines with J gene TRBJ2-3; 7 bases are a match to TRBD2. This clonotype was sampled from a man younger than 35 in good health. Some clones in this sample may be carry-over from other donors' samples. Sequenced material: naive CD8+ T cells from PBMCs. CDR3 in amino acids: CASSVNPLAASTDTQYF. The CDR3 DNA reads TGTGCCAGCAGCGTAAATCCTCTAGCGGCTAGCACAGATACGCAGTATTTT.